This is a list of T cell receptor beta chains from one sample in a study of blood T cell repertoires in COVID-19. The table came from immunoSEQ multiplex PCR; TCRdb's copy has only in-frame clones and leaves some out. The profile shows some 260,000 clones, 87% of them singletons. Sequenced sample: PBMCs or T cells enriched from blood (not recorded which). The source of these receptors is a woman in her 30s with acute COVID-19. Each CDR3 is given with its conserved first and last residue. A D gene is named only where the DNA matches it firmly. Clone sizes are given selectively: once, few, many, or a class where the clone is expanded.

d_call: -; clone_size: -; j_call: TRBJ2-3; v_call: TRBV3-1/TRBV3-2; cdr3_nt: TGTGCCAGCAGCCAGACGACAGTAAGGGGAGATACGCAGTATTTT; cdr3_aa: CASSQTTVRGDTQYF
d_call: TRBD2; clone_size: -; j_call: TRBJ2-3; v_call: TRBV2; cdr3_nt: TGTGCCAGCGGGGGGGGGAGCGGTAGCACAGATACGCAGTATTTT; cdr3_aa: CASGGGSGSTDTQYF
d_call: TRBD1; clone_size: -; j_call: TRBJ2-2; v_call: TRBV19; cdr3_nt: TGTGCCAGTAGTACCTGGACAGGGAGAAACACCGGGGAGCTGTTTTTT; cdr3_aa: CASSTWTGRNTGELFF
d_call: -; clone_size: -; j_call: TRBJ2-3; v_call: TRBV19; cdr3_nt: TGTGCCAGTAGACTGAGCAGGGGAGATACGCAGTATTTT; cdr3_aa: CASRLSRGDTQYF
d_call: TRBD1; clone_size: -; j_call: TRBJ1-2; v_call: TRBV6-2/TRBV6-3; cdr3_nt: TGTGCCAGCAGTCAGCAGGGGGACGCCATTCGGGGCTACACCTTC; cdr3_aa: CASSQQGDAIRGYTF
d_call: TRBD1; clone_size: -; j_call: TRBJ2-3; v_call: TRBV14; cdr3_nt: TGTGCCAGCAGCCATTCGGACAGGACCCCCACAGATACGCAGTATTTT; cdr3_aa: CASSHSDRTPTDTQYF
d_call: -; clone_size: -; j_call: TRBJ2-7; v_call: TRBV28; cdr3_nt: TGTGCCAGCGGCATGATACAGGGTTCGTCCTACGAGCAGTACTTC; cdr3_aa: CASGMIQGSSYEQYF
d_call: TRBD2; clone_size: -; j_call: TRBJ2-3; v_call: TRBV9; cdr3_nt: TGTGCCAGCAGCCTAACGGGACTAGTCGATACGCAGTATTTT; cdr3_aa: CASSLTGLVDTQYF
d_call: TRBD2; clone_size: -; j_call: TRBJ2-2; v_call: TRBV19; cdr3_nt: TGTGCCAGTAGTATACTAGCGGGAGGGCCGCCCGGGGAGCTGTTTTTT; cdr3_aa: CASSILAGGPPGELFF
d_call: TRBD1; clone_size: once; j_call: TRBJ1-1; v_call: TRBV29-1; cdr3_nt: TGCAGCGCCGTTACAGGGGCCAACACTGAAGCTTTCTTT; cdr3_aa: CSAVTGANTEAFF
d_call: -; clone_size: -; j_call: TRBJ2-7; v_call: TRBV27; cdr3_nt: TGTGCCAGCAGTTTAGTTTATCGGGACATCTCCTACGAGCAGTACTTC; cdr3_aa: CASSLVYRDISYEQYF
d_call: -; clone_size: -; j_call: TRBJ1-2; v_call: TRBV28; cdr3_nt: TGTGCCAGCAGTTTAGAGGGAAAAGTCTATGGCTACACCTTC; cdr3_aa: CASSLEGKVYGYTF
d_call: -; clone_size: -; j_call: TRBJ2-1; v_call: TRBV20-1; cdr3_nt: TGCAGTGCGGGGAGCCCCAATGAGCAGTTCTTC; cdr3_aa: CSAGSPNEQFF
d_call: -; clone_size: -; j_call: TRBJ1-1; v_call: TRBV28; cdr3_nt: TGTGCCAGCAGCAGGAGGCAGACATCTAACACTGAAGCTTTCTTT; cdr3_aa: CASSRRQTSNTEAFF
d_call: -; clone_size: -; j_call: TRBJ1-1; v_call: TRBV19; cdr3_nt: TGTGCCAGCCGTAGATTCCAGGGGTCTGGTGCTGAAGCTTTCTTT; cdr3_aa: CASRRFQGSGAEAFF
d_call: TRBD1; clone_size: -; j_call: TRBJ2-7; v_call: TRBV7-6; cdr3_nt: TGTGCCAGCAGCCCCGAGGGGACAGGGGTATTATCGGCGCGTTCCTACGAGCAGTACTTC; cdr3_aa: CASSPEGTGVLSARSYEQYF
d_call: TRBD1; clone_size: -; j_call: TRBJ2-1; v_call: TRBV27; cdr3_nt: TGTGCCAGCAGAGTACGGGACAGGGGGGGCAATGAGCAGTTCTTC; cdr3_aa: CASRVRDRGGNEQFF
d_call: -; clone_size: -; j_call: TRBJ1-4; v_call: TRBV19; cdr3_nt: TGTGCCAGTAGTACTCATTCCCCGGGGGCTAATGAAAAACTGTTTTTT; cdr3_aa: CASSTHSPGANEKLFF
d_call: -; clone_size: -; j_call: TRBJ1-5; v_call: TRBV18; cdr3_nt: TGTGCCAGCTCACCGGGAGAGGGGGGGAATCAGCCCCAGCATTTT; cdr3_aa: CASSPGEGGNQPQHF
d_call: -; clone_size: once; j_call: TRBJ2-3; v_call: TRBV18; cdr3_nt: TGTGCCAGCTCACCACAGGGGGGGAGCACAGATACGCAGTATTTT; cdr3_aa: CASSPQGGSTDTQYF
d_call: TRBD2; clone_size: -; j_call: TRBJ2-4; v_call: TRBV6-5; cdr3_nt: TGTGCCAGCAAGAGCAGCACTAGCGGGCGGAACATTCAGTACTTC; cdr3_aa: CASKSSTSGRNIQYF
d_call: -; clone_size: -; j_call: TRBJ2-1; v_call: TRBV29-1; cdr3_nt: TGCAGCGTGGCAGGGGACAACAACAATGAGCAGTTCTTC; cdr3_aa: CSVAGDNNNEQFF
d_call: -; clone_size: -; j_call: TRBJ1-5; v_call: TRBV24-1; cdr3_nt: TGTGCCACCAGTGATTTAAGTGAGGGCTGGGACAATCAGCCCCAGCATTTT; cdr3_aa: CATSDLSEGWDNQPQHF
d_call: -; clone_size: -; j_call: TRBJ1-1; v_call: TRBV7-9; cdr3_nt: TGTGCCAGTCAGGGGCGCAAGGCTTTCTTT; cdr3_aa: CASQGRKAFF
d_call: -; clone_size: -; j_call: TRBJ2-7; v_call: TRBV10-3; cdr3_nt: TGTGCCATCAGTGAAGGGGGAGAGATCTACGAGCAGTACTTC; cdr3_aa: CAISEGGEIYEQYF
d_call: -; clone_size: -; j_call: TRBJ2-1; v_call: TRBV9; cdr3_nt: TGTGCCAGCAGCGATCAAGGGGCCGCGGGGTACAATGAGCAGTTCTTC; cdr3_aa: CASSDQGAAGYNEQFF
d_call: -; clone_size: -; j_call: TRBJ2-7; v_call: TRBV29-1; cdr3_nt: TGCAGCGGCCAGGACAAGACCTACGAGCAGTACTTC; cdr3_aa: CSGQDKTYEQYF
d_call: -; clone_size: few; j_call: TRBJ2-5; v_call: TRBV20-1; cdr3_nt: TGCAGTGCTAGCTCCCGGGAGACCCAGTACTTC; cdr3_aa: CSASSRETQYF
d_call: -; clone_size: -; j_call: TRBJ2-3; v_call: TRBV4-1; cdr3_nt: TGCGCCAGCAGCCAGGAGTGGGCAGATACGCAGTATTTT; cdr3_aa: CASSQEWADTQYF
d_call: TRBD2; clone_size: -; j_call: TRBJ2-6; v_call: TRBV18; cdr3_nt: TGTGCCAGCTCACCCTCCGCCGGGACTAGCGGCTCTGGGGCCAACGTCCTGACTTTC; cdr3_aa: CASSPSAGTSGSGANVLTF
d_call: TRBD2; clone_size: -; j_call: TRBJ2-7; v_call: TRBV6-5; cdr3_nt: TGTGCCAGCAGACAGCTAGCGGGGGGTACCTACGAGCAGTACTTC; cdr3_aa: CASRQLAGGTYEQYF
d_call: TRBD1; clone_size: -; j_call: TRBJ2-7; v_call: TRBV9; cdr3_nt: TGTGCCAGCAGCGCGGCCGGGACAGGGTATGAAATGGGGTCCTACGAGCAGTACTTC; cdr3_aa: CASSAAGTGYEMGSYEQYF
d_call: -; clone_size: -; j_call: TRBJ1-4; v_call: TRBV7-2; cdr3_nt: TGTGCCAGCAGCTTATCGGGTGATAATGAAAAACTGTTTTTT; cdr3_aa: CASSLSGDNEKLFF
d_call: TRBD1; clone_size: -; j_call: TRBJ2-7; v_call: TRBV15; cdr3_nt: TGTGCCACCAGTGCAGGGGGCGGCGAGCAGTACTTC; cdr3_aa: CATSAGGGEQYF
d_call: -; clone_size: -; j_call: TRBJ1-3; v_call: TRBV19; cdr3_nt: TGTGCCAGTCTTACTGGAAACACCATATATTTT; cdr3_aa: CASLTGNTIYF
d_call: TRBD2; clone_size: -; j_call: TRBJ2-4; v_call: TRBV27; cdr3_nt: TGTGCCAGCAGACCCCGGGGGGACCAAAACATTCAGTACTTC; cdr3_aa: CASRPRGDQNIQYF
d_call: -; clone_size: -; j_call: TRBJ2-3; v_call: TRBV27; cdr3_nt: TGTGCCAGCAGGATTCCAGGTGGCACAGATACGCAGTATTTT; cdr3_aa: CASRIPGGTDTQYF
d_call: -; clone_size: -; j_call: TRBJ2-3; v_call: TRBV7-3; cdr3_nt: TGTGCCAGCAGCCCGGGACTTCCCACAGATACGCAGTATTTT; cdr3_aa: CASSPGLPTDTQYF
d_call: TRBD1; clone_size: -; j_call: TRBJ2-7; v_call: TRBV13; cdr3_nt: TGTGCCAGCAGCCTACGGACAGGGACCGAGCAGTACTTC; cdr3_aa: CASSLRTGTEQYF
d_call: -; clone_size: -; j_call: TRBJ1-3; v_call: TRBV27; cdr3_nt: TGTGCCAGCAGAACCTCGGGGGCTGGAAACACCATATATTTT; cdr3_aa: CASRTSGAGNTIYF
d_call: TRBD1; clone_size: -; j_call: TRBJ2-1; v_call: TRBV7-3; cdr3_nt: TGTGCCAGCAGCCAAGGGACAGGGGCTTCCAATGAGCAGTTCTTC; cdr3_aa: CASSQGTGASNEQFF
d_call: TRBD2; clone_size: -; j_call: TRBJ2-3; v_call: TRBV15; cdr3_nt: TGTGCCACCAGCAGGACCCCGTGGCGGGGGACCACAGATACGCAGTATTTT; cdr3_aa: CATSRTPWRGTTDTQYF
d_call: -; clone_size: -; j_call: TRBJ1-1; v_call: TRBV28; cdr3_nt: TGTGCCAGCAGTCCGCAGGGGTGGGGGAACACTGAAGCTTTCTTT; cdr3_aa: CASSPQGWGNTEAFF
d_call: TRBD1; clone_size: -; j_call: TRBJ2-2; v_call: TRBV3-1/TRBV3-2; cdr3_nt: TGTGCCAGCAGCCCACAAATCGGAACCGGGACAGGGAACACCGGGGAGCTGTTTTTT; cdr3_aa: CASSPQIGTGTGNTGELFF
d_call: TRBD1; clone_size: -; j_call: TRBJ1-6; v_call: TRBV27; cdr3_nt: TGTGCCAGCAGTACCGGGACAGGGAATTCACCCCTCCACTTT; cdr3_aa: CASSTGTGNSPLHF